The 6 T cell receptor beta chains presented below share a single source sample, sequenced in a study of blood T cells in healthy people across ages (dated by TCRdb to about 2015). The receptor library was made with 5' RACE. The sequencer listed for this sample is Illumina HiSeq 2500. A second 7 to 11 cycle PCR used a sample-barcoded 5' primer and a J-beta primer mix. TCRdb reran the public reads through fastp at Q25 and MiXCR, keeping productive beta chains. All rows with the same CDR3 protein become a single entry with the most common DNA and genes. The sample yields 700,000 or so distinct CDR3 sequences; 40% to 45% were counted once. The top ten clones comprise 30% of the sample. The sample taken for sequencing was blood. The receptors were sampled from a man of 80 years or more in good health.

The chain joins TRBV4-2 to TRBJ1-6; possibly TRBD1 for D (6 bases). The CDR3 has 15 amino acids. V gave up 0 bases and J gave up 5 bases, with 8 bases separating them. The germline V gene has CDR1 LGHNA and CDR2 YNFKEQ. In DNA, the CDR3 is TGTGCCAGCAGCCAAGACCAGGGGAATAATTCACCCCTCCACTTT. Encoded protein: CASSQDQGNNSPLHF.

The rearrangement links TRBV7-2 to TRBJ2-1; 10 nucleotides align to TRBD1. The CDR3 totals 15 residues. Trimming removed 4 bases from V and 7 bases from J; junction bases left unmatched: 7. Germline CDR1 and CDR2: SGHTA and FQGNSA. CDR3 loop: CASSSTTGGRNEQFF. The CDR3, as DNA: TGTGCCAGCAGCTCCACGACAGGGGGCCGGAATGAGCAGTTCTTC. The entire variable domain, with the rest obtained from reference TRBV7-2 and TRBJ2-1, is as follows: GAGVSQSPSNKVTEKGKDVELRCDPISGHTALYWYRQSLGQGLEFLIYFQGNSAPDKSGLPSDRFSAERTGGSVSTLTIQRTQQEDSAVYLCASSSTTGGRNEQFFGPGTRLTVL.

This chain joins TRBV11-3 and TRBJ2-1; possibly TRBD2 for D (6 bases). Trimming shortened V by 5 bases and J by 1 base, and 12 bases separated the two germline ends. The CDR3 runs to 15 residues. Germline values: CDR1 SGHNT, CDR2 YENEEA. The CDR3 protein is CASSPTSLSYNEQFF. DNA for the CDR3: TGTGCCAGCAGCCCAACTAGCCTATCCTACAATGAGCAGTTCTTC. The full variable domain, rest sourced from reference TRBV11-3 and TRBJ2-1, is EAGVVQSPRYKIIEKKQPVAFWCNPISGHNTLYWYLQNLGQGPELLIRYENEEAVDDSQLPKDRFSAERLKGVDSTLKIQPAELGDSAVYLCASSPTSLSYNEQFFGPGTRLTVL.

This clonotype has only a few counts. Sequence at one end of the junction differs from germline and may be a read error. This chain uses TRBV4-3 with TRBJ2-7; D unresolved. The CDR3 extends over 14 amino acids. CDR1 is LGHNA, CDR2 YSLEER, per germline. In nucleotides, the CDR3 is TGCGCCAGCAGCCAAGGTTTTAGCTCCAACGAGCAGTACTTC. Encoded protein: CASSQGFSSNEQYF.

V is TRBV7-2 and J is TRBJ2-5, with D tentatively TRBD1 or TRBD2 (5 bases each). Germline V CDR1 and CDR2: SGHTA, FQGNSA. Trimming took 5 bases from V and 5 from J, leaving 18 bases between them. The CDR3 has 15 residues. The CDR3 is CASSEVGASWETQYF. CDR3 in DNA: TGTGCCAGCAGCGAAGTCGGGGCTAGCTGGGAGACCCAGTACTTC. The full variable domain, rest sourced from reference TRBV7-2 and TRBJ2-5, is GAGVSQSPSNKVTEKGKDVELRCDPISGHTALYWYRQSLGQGLEFLIYFQGNSAPDKSGLPSDRFSAERTGGSVSTLTIQRTQQEDSAVYLCASSEVGASWETQYFGPGTRLLVL.

This clonotype came up a few times. V gene TRBV2 combines with J gene TRBJ2-7, with 7 bases that match TRBD2. V lost 4 bases to trimming and J lost 5 bases; unmatched junction nucleotides: 8. CDR3 length equals 14 residues. Germline V gene data show CDR1 as SNHLY and CDR2 as FYNNEI. The CDR3 loop is CASSGRLAHNEQYF. CDR3 nucleotides: TGTGCCAGCAGTGGTCGACTAGCACATAACGAGCAGTACTTC. Drawing the rest from reference TRBV2 and TRBJ2-7, the complete variable domain is EPEVTQTPSHQVTQMGQEVILRCVPISNHLYFYWYRQILGQKVEFLVSFYNNEISEKSEIFDDQFSVERPDGSNFTLKIRSTKLEDSAMYFCASSGRLAHNEQYFGPGTRLTVT.